These 8 T cell receptor beta chains share one sample of origin, sequenced in a study of blood T cells in healthy people across ages. It was with a sample-barcoded 5' primer and a J-beta primer mix that a second PCR of about 7 to 12 cycles was run. MiXCR, applied by TCRdb to the 5' RACE reads, yields one record per CDR3 protein. The table includes 650,000 to 1,000,000 distinct CDR3 sequences, 30% to 45% detected once. Sequencing was performed on blood. These receptors were collected from a man between 18 and 35 years old in good health.

In this sample, this clonotype turned up many times. The chain couples TRBV6-5 to TRBJ2-7; D possibly corresponds to TRBD1 (6 bases). Germline values: CDR1 MNHEY, CDR2 SVGAGI. The CDR3 runs to 14 residues. Trimming pared 5 bases from V and 2 bases from J, leaving 13 bases between. CDR3 protein: CASSHRQAAYEQYF. The CDR3, as DNA: TGTGCCAGCAGTCACCGACAGGCCGCCTACGAGCAGTACTTC.

In its sample, this clonotype was seen many times. This rearrangement joins TRBV4-3 to TRBJ2-3, with 8 bases that match TRBD2. J was trimmed by 6 bases and V by 5 bases; bases with no gene match: 4. The CDR3 length is 13 residues. In germline, CDR1 is LGHNA, CDR2 YSLEER. The CDR3 spells CASSDRLADTQYF. CDR3 coding DNA: TGCGCCAGCAGCGATCGACTAGCGGATACGCAGTATTTT.

The V and J genes are TRBV6-5 and TRBJ2-3, with TRBD2 matching over 10 bases. The CDR3 length is 14 residues. With 6 bases clipped from V and 7 bases from J, the junction kept 7 bases outside the gene matches. Germline CDR1 is MNHEY and CDR2 is SVGAGI. Here the CDR3 reads CASRASGGMNTQYF. The CDR3 DNA sequence: TGTGCCAGCAGGGCTAGCGGGGGCATGAATACGCAGTATTTT.

This clonotype was recorded many times. The gene calls are TRBV4-3 and TRBJ2-3; 9 bases align to TRBD1. The germline CDR1 and CDR2 sequences are LGHNA and YSLEER. The CDR3 is made up of 16 amino acids. With 0 bases clipped from V and 4 bases from J, the junction kept 5 bases outside the gene matches. The CDR3 spells CASSQDLGTGPDTQYF. The CDR3 DNA reads TGCGCCAGCAGCCAAGATTTAGGGACAGGGCCAGATACGCAGTATTTT.

The chain combines TRBV20-1 with TRBJ2-5; D is possibly TRBD1 (6 bases). Trimming removed 1 base from V and 5 bases from J, with 17 bases in between. Germline CDR1 DFQATT, CDR2 SNEGSKA (reference sequence). The CDR3 spans 15 residues. The CDR3 DNA sequence: TGCAGTGCTAGAGGCCCTCAACAGGGATGGGAGACCCAGTACTTC. The encoded protein is CSARGPQQGWETQYF.

This clonotype was counted only a few times. The CDR3 here is CSASPGTGERREKLFF. In DNA form, the CDR3 reads TGCAGTGCTAGTCCCGGGACAGGGGAACGAAGGGAAAAACTGTTTTTT. The rearrangement joins TRBV20-1 to TRBJ1-4, with TRBD1 matching over 10 bases. Looked up from germline, CDR1 is DFQATT and CDR2 is SNEGSKA (reference sequence). The CDR3 covers 16 residues. Trimming took 3 bases from V and 8 from J; bases not matched to a gene: 12.

This clonotype was counted a few times. The V call is TRBV20-1, the J call TRBJ1-6; D is unclear. Germline values: CDR1 DFQATT, CDR2 SNEGSKA (reference sequence). The CDR3 extends over 16 amino acids. The V end lost 4 bases, the J end lost 7 bases, and 20 bases lay between the germline ends. CDR3 DNA: TGCAGTGCTACCCCGATACCCGGACTGAACAATTCACCCCTCCACTTT. Residues: CSATPIPGLNNSPLHF.

This clonotype showed up many times. The chain has TRBV15 and TRBJ2-7; 9 bases fit TRBD1. V gave up 3 bases and J gave up 3 bases; unmatched junction bases: 9. Germline lookup yields CDR1 LNHNV and CDR2 YYDKDF (reference sequence). CDR3 size: 16 residues. The CDR3 DNA follows: TGTGCCACCAGCAGGCAACAGGGGGCAGCCGTCTACGAGCAGTACTTC. It translates to CATSRQQGAAVYEQYF. Combining the CDR3 with reference TRBV15 and TRBJ2-7 gives the whole variable domain DAMVIQNPRYQVTQFGKPVTLSCSQTLNHNVMYWYQQKSSQAPKLLFHYYDKDFNNEADTPDNFQSRRPNTSFCFLDIRSPGLGDTAMYLCATSRQQGAAVYEQYFGPGTRLTVT.